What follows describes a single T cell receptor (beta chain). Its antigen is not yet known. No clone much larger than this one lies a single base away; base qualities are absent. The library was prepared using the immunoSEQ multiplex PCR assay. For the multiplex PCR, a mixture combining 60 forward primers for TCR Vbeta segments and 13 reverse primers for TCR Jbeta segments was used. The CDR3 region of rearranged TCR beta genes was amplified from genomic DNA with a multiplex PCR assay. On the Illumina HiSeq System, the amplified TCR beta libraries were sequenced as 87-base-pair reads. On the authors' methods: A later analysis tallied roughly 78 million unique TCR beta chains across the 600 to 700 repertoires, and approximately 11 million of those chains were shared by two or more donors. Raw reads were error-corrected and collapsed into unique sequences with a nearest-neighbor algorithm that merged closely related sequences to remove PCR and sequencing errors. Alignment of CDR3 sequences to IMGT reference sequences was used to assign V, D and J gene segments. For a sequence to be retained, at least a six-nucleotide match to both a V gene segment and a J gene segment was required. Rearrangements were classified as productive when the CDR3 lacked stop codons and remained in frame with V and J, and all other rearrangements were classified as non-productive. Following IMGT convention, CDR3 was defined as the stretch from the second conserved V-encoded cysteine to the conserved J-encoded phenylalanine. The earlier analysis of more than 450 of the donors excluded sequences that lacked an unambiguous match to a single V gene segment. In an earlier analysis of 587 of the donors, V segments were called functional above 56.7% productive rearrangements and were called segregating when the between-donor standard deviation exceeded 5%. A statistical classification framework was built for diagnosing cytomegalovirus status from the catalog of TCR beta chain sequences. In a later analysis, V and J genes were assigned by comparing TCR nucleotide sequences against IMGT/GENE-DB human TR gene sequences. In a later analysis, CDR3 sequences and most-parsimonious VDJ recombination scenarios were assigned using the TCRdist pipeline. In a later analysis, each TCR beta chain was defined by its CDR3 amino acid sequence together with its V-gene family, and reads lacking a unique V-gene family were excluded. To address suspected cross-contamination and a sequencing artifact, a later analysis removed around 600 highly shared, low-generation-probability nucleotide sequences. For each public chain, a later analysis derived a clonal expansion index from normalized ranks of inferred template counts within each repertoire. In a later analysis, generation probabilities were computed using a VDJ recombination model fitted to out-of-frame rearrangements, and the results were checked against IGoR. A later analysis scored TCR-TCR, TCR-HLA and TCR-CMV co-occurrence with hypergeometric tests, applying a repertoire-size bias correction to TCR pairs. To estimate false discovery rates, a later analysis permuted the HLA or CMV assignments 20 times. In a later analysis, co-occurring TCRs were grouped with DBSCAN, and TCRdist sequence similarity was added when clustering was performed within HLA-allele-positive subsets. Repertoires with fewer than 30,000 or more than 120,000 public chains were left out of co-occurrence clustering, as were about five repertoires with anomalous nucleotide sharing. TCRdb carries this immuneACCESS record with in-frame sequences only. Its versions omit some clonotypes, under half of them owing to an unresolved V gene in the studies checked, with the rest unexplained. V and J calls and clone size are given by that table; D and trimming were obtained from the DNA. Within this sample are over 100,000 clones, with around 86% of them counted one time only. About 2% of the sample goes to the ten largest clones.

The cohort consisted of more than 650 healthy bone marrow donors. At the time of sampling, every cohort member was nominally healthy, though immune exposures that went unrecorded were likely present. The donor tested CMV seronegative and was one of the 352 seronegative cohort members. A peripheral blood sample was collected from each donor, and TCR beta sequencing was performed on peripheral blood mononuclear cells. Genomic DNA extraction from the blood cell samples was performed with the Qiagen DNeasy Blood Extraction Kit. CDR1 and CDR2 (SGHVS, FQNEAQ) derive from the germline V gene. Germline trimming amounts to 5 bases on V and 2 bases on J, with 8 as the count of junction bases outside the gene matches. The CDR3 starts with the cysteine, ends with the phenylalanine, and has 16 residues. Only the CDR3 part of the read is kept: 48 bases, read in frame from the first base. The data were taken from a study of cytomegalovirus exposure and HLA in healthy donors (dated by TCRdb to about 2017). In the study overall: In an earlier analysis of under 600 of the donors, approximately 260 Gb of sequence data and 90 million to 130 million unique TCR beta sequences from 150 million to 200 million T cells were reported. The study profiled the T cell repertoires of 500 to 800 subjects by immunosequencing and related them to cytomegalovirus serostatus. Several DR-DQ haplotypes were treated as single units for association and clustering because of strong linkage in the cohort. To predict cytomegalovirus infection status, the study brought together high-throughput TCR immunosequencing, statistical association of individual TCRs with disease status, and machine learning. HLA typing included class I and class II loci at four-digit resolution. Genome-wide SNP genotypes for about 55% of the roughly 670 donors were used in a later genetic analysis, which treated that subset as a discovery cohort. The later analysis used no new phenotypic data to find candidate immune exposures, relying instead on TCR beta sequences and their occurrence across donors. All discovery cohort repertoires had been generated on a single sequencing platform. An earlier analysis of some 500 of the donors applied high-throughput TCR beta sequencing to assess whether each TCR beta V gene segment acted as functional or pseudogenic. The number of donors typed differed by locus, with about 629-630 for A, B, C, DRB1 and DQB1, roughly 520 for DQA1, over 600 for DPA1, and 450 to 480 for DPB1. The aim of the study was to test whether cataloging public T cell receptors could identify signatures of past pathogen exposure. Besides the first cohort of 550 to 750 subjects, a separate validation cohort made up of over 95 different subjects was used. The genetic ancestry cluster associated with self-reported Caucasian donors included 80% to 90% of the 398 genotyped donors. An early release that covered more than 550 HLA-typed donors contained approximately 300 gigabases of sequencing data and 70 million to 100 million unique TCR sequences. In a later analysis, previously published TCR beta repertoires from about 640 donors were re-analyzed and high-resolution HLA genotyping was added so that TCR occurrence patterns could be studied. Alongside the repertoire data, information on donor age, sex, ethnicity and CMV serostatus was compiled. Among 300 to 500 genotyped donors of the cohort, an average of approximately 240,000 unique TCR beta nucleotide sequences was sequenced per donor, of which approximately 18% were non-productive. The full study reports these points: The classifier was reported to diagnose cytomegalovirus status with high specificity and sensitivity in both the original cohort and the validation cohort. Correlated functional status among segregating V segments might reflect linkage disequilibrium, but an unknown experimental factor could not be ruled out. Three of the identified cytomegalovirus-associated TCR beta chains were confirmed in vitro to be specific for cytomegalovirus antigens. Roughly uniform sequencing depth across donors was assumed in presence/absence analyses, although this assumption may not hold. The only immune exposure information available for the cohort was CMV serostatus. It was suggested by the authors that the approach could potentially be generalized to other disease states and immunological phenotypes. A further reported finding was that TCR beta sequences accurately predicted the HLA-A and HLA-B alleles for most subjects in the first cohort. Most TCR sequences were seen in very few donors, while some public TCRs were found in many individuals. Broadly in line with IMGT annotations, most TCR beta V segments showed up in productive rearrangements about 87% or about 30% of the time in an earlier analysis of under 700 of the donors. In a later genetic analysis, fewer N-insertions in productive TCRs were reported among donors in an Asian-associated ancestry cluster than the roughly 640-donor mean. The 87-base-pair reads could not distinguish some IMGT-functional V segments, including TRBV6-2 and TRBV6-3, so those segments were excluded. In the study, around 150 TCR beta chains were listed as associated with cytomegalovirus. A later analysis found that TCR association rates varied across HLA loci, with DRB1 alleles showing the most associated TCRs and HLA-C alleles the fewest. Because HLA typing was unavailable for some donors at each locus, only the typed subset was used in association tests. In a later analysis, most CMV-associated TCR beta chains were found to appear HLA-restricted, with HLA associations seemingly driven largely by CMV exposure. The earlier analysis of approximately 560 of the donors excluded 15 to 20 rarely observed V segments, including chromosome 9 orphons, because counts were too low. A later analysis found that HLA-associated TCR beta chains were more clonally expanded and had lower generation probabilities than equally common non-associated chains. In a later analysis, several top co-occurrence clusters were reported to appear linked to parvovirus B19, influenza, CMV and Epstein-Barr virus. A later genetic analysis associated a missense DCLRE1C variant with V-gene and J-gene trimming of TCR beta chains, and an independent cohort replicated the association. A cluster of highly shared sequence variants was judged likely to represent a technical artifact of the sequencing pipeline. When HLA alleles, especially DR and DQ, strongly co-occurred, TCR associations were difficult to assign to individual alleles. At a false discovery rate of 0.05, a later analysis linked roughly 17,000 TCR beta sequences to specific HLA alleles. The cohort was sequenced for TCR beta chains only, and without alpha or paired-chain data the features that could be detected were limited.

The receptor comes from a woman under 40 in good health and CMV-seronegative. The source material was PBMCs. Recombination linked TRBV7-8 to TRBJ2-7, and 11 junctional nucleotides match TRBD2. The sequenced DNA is TGTGCCAGCAGCCCCCGGACTAGCGGGCCTACCTACGAGCAGTACTTC. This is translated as CASSPRTSGPTYEQYF.